Included here is one T cell receptor beta chain sequence, with context. The CDR3 runs to 16 residues. Germline loops: CDR1 SNHLY, CDR2 FYNNEI. V dropped 0 bases and J dropped 1; count of bases not matched to a gene: 2. The data stem from a study of blood T cell repertoires in COVID-19. Study as a whole: The origin of the acute and convalescent COVID-19 samples was the United States, Italy and Spain.

Authors' methods: Estimation of nucleated cell counts was performed using reference gene primer amplification. Assay used: immunoSEQ multiplex PCR; TCRdb lists only in-frame clones, some missing. V and J calls and clone size come straight from that table; D and trimming were deduced from the DNA. The sample shows 43,000 or so clones, roughly four fifths of them seen only once. This receptor was taken from a woman aged 60-75 years with acute or convalescent COVID-19. The sample taken for sequencing was peripheral blood. The chain is built from TRBV2 and TRBJ1-5, with TRBD1 identical over 8 bases. The CDR3 spells CASSEATGASNQPQHF. The CDR3 nucleotides read TGTGCCAGCAGTGAAGCGACAGGGGCAAGCAATCAGCCCCAGCATTTT.